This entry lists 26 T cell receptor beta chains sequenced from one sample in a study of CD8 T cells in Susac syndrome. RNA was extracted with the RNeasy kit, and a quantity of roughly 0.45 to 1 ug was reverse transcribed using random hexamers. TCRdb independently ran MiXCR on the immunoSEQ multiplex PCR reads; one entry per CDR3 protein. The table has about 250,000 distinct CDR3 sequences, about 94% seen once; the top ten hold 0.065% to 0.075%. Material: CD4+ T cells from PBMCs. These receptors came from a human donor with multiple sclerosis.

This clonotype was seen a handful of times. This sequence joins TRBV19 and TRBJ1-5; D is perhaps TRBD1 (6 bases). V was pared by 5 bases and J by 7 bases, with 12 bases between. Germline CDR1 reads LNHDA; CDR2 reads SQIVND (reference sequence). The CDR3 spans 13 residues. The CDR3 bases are TGTGCCAGTAGTGAACAGGGTGCGCAGCCCCAGCATTTT. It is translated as CASSEQGAQPQHF.

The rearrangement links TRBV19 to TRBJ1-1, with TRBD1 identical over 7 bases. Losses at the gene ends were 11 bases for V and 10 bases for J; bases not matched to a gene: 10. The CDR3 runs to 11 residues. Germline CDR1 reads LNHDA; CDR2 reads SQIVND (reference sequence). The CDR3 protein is CASRQGYGAFF. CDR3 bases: TGTGCCTCTCGACAGGGCTATGGAGCTTTCTTT.

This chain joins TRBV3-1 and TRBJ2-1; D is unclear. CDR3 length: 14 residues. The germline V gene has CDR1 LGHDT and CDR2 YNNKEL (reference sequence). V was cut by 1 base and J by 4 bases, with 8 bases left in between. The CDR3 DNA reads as TGTGCCAGCAGCCAAGTTCGACGGTACAATGAGCAGTTCTTC. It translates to CASSQVRRYNEQFF.

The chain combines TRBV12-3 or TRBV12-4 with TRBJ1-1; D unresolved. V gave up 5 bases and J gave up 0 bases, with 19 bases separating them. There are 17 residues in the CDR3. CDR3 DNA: TGTGCCAGCAGTCCCGGGCCAGGCCAGACGGTGAACACTGAAGCTTTCTTT. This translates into CASSPGPGQTVNTEAFF.

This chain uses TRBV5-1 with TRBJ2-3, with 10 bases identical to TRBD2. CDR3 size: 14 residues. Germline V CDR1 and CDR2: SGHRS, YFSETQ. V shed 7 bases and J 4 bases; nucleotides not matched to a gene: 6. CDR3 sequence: CASRTSGMADTQYF. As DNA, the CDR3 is TGCGCCAGCCGTACTAGCGGGATGGCAGATACGCAGTATTTT.

The CDR3 sequence: CASSFSRSGVTGELFF. The CDR3 nucleotides read TGTGCCAGCAGTTTTAGTAGATCCGGAGTCACCGGGGAGCTGTTTTTT. The chain is built from TRBV12-3 or TRBV12-4 and TRBJ2-2; D unclear. This CDR3 contains 16 residues. Trimming stripped 3 bases from V and 4 bases from J, with 15 bases between.

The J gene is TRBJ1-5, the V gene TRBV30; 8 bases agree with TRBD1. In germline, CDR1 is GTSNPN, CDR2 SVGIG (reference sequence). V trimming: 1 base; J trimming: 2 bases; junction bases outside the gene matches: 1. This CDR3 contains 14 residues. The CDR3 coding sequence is TGTGCCTGGAGTGCGGACAGGGGCAATCAGCCCCAGCATTTT. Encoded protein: CAWSADRGNQPQHF.

The CDR3 spells CASSFPDAREQFF. The CDR3, as DNA: TGCGCCAGCAGCTTCCCGGACGCCCGAGAGCAGTTCTTC. The genes are TRBV5-1 and TRBJ2-1; D is unresolved. Trimming took off 2 bases at V and 10 bases at J, with 13 bases between the two ends. This CDR3 region has 13 residues. CDR1 is SGHRS, CDR2 YFSETQ, per germline.

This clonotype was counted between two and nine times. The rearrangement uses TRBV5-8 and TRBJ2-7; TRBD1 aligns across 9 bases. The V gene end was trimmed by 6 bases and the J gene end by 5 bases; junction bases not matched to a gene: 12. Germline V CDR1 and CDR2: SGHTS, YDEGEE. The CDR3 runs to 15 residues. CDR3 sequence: CASTTTGTGHHEQYF. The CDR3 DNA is TGTGCCAGCACCACAACCGGGACAGGGCATCACGAGCAGTACTTC.

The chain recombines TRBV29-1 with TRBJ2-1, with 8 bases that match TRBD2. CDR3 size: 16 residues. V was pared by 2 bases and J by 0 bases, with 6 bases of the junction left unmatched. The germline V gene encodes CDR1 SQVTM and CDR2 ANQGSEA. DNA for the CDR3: TGCAGCGTTGAAACTAGCGGTTTTTCCTCCTACAATGAGCAGTTCTTC. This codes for CSVETSGFSSYNEQFF.

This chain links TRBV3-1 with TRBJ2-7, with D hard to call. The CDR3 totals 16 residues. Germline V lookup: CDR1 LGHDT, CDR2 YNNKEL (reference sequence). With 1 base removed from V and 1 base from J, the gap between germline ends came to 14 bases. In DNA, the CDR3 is TGTGCCAGCAGCCAAGTAAAAACGGTCCGTTCCTACGAGCAGTACTTC. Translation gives CASSQVKTVRSYEQYF.

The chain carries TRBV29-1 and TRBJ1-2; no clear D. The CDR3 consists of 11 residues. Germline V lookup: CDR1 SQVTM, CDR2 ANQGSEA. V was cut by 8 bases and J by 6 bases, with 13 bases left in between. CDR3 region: CSIDQVDGYTF. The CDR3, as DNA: TGCAGCATCGATCAGGTCGATGGCTACACCTTC.

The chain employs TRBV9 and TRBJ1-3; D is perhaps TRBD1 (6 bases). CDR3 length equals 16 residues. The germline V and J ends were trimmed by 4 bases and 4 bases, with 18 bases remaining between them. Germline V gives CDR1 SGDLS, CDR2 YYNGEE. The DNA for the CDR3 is TGTGCCAGCAGCTCAGGGGAGGGCCCGGGGGGAAACACCATATATTTT. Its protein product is CASSSGEGPGGNTIYF.

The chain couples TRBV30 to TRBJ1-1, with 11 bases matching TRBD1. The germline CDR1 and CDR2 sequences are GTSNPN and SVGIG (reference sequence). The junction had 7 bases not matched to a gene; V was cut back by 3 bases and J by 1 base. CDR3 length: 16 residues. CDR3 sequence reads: CAWRSLGQGENTEAFF. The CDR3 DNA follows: TGTGCCTGGAGGTCCCTGGGACAGGGGGAGAACACTGAAGCTTTCTTT.

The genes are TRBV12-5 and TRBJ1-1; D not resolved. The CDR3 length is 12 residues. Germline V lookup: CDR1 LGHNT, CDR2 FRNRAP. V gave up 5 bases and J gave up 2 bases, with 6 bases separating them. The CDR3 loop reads CASGPDNTEAFF. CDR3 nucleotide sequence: TGTGCTAGTGGTCCCGACAACACTGAAGCTTTCTTT.

The CDR3: CASSQGATNEKLFF. CDR3 nucleotide sequence: TGTGCCAGCTCACAGGGAGCAACTAATGAAAAACTGTTTTTT. This chain joins TRBV18 and TRBJ1-4, with D unclear. This CDR3 has 14 amino acids. V was clipped by 4 bases and J by 0 bases, with 6 bases between them. The germline V gene encodes CDR1 KGHSH and CDR2 LQKENI. Combining the CDR3 with reference TRBV18 and TRBJ1-4 gives the whole variable domain NAGVMQNPRHLVRRRGQEARLRCSPMKGHSHVYWYRQLPEEGLKFMVYLQKENIIDESGMPKERFSAEFPKEGPSILRIQQVVRGDSAAYFCASSQGATNEKLFFGSGTQLSVL.

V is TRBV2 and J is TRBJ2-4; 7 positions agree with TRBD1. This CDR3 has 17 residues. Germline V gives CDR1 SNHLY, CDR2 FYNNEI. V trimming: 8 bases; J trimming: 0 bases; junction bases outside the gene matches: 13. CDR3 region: CASAKLPGQLAKNIQYF. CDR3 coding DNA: TGTGCCAGCGCTAAACTCCCGGGACAGTTAGCCAAAAACATTCAGTACTTC.

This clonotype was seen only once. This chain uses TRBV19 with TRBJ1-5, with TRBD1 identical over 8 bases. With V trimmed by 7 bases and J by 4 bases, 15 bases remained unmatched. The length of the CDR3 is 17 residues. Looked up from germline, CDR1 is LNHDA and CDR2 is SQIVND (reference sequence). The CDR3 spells CASTKSRDRQGNQPQHF. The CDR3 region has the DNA TGTGCCAGTACCAAATCCCGGGACAGGCAGGGTAATCAGCCCCAGCATTTT.

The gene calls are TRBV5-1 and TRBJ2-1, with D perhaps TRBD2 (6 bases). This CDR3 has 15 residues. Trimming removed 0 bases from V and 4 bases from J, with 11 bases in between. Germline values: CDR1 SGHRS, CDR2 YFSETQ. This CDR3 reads CASSLAGAGYNEQFF. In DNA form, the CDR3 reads TGCGCCAGCAGCTTGGCGGGAGCCGGGTACAATGAGCAGTTCTTC.

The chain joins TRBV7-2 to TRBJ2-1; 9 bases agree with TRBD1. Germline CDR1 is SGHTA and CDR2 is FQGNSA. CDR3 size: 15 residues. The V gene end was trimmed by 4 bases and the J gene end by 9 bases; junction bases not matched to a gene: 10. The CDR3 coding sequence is TGTGCCAGCAGCTCCGGGACAGGGCTAATAGGTGAGCAGTTCTTC. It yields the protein CASSSGTGLIGEQFF. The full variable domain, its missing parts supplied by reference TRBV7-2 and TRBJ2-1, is GAGVSQSPSNKVTEKGKDVELRCDPISGHTALYWYRQSLGQGLEFLIYFQGNSAPDKSGLPSDRFSAERTGGSVSTLTIQRTQQEDSAVYLCASSSGTGLIGEQFFGPGTRLTVL.

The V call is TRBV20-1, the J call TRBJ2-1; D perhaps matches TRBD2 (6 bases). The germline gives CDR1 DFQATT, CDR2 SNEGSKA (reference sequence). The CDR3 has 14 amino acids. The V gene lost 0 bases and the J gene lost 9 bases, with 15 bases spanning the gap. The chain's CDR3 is CSARDTAGRIEQFF. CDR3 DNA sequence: TGCAGTGCTAGAGATACAGCGGGCAGGATTGAGCAGTTCTTC.

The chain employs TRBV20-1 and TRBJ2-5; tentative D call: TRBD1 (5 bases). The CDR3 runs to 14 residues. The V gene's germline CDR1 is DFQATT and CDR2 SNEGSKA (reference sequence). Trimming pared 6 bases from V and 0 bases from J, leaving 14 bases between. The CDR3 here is CSAPQVQDQETQYF. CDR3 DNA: TGCAGTGCCCCCCAGGTACAGGACCAAGAGACCCAGTACTTC.

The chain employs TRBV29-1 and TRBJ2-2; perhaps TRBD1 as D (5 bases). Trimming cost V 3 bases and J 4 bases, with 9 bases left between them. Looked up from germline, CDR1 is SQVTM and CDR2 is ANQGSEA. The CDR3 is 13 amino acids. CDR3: CSVEPQGTGELFF. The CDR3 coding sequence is TGCAGCGTTGAGCCGCAGGGCACCGGGGAGCTGTTTTTT.

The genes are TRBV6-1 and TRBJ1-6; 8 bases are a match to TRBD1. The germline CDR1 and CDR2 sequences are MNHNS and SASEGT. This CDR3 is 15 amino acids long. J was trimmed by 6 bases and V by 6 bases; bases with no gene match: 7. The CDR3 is CASRPQGAVNSPLHF. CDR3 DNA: TGTGCCAGCAGACCTCAGGGGGCAGTTAATTCACCCCTCCACTTT.

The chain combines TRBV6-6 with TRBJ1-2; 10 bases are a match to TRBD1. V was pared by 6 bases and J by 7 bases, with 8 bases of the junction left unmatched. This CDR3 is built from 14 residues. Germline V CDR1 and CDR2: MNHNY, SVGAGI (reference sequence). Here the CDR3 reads CASSYDRGLFGYTF. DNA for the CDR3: TGTGCCAGCAGCTACGACAGGGGGCTATTTGGCTACACCTTC.

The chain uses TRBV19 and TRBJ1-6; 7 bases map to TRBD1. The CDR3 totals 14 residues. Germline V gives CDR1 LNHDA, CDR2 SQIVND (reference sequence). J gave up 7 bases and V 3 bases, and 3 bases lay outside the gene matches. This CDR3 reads CASSMGTENSPLHF. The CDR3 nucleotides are TGTGCCAGTAGTATGGGGACAGAGAATTCACCCCTCCACTTT.